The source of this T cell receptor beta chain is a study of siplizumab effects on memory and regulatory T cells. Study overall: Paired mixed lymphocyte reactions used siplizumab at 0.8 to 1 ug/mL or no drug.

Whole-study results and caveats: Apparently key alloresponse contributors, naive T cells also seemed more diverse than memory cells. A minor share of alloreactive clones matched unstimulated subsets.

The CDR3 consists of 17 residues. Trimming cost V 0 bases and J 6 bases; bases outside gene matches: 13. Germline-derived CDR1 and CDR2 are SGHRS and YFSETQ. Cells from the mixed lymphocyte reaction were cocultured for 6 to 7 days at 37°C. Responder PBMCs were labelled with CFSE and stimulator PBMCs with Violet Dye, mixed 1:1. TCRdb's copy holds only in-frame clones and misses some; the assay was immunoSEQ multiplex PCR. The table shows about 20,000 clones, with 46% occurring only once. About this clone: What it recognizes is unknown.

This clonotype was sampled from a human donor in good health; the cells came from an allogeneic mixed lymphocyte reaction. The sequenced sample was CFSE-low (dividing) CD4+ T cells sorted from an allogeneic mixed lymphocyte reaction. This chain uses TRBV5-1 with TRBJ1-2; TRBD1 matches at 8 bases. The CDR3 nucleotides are TGCGCCAGCAGCTTGGATGCCGGGGGAGGGACAGGTGATGGCTACACCTTC. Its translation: CASSLDAGGGTGDGYTF. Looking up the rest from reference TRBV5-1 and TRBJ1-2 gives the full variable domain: KAGVTQTPRYLIKTRGQQVTLSCSPISGHRSVSWYQQTPGQGLQFLFEYFSETQRNKGNFPGRFSGRQFSNSRSEMNVSTLELGDSALYLCASSLDAGGGTGDGYTFGSGTRLTVV.